The 6 T cell receptor beta chains listed next were all sequenced from one sample in a study of T cell changes during pregnancy in multiple sclerosis (dated by TCRdb to the late 2010s). The library was made by the immunoSEQ multiplex PCR assay. Here the immuneACCESS table is served through TCRdb, limited to in-frame sequences with V and J called. Missing clones are a known gap in these copies; in checked studies unresolved V genes cover under half, and the rest lacks a known reason. The sample table contains roughly 50,000 clones; only one count was recorded for about 93% of them. The ten most abundant clones make up 0.39% of the sample. The material was CD4+ T cells from peripheral blood mononuclear cells, obtained after pregnancy. These receptors all stem from a female donor with multiple sclerosis, enrolled in a pregnancy study.

The V gene is TRBV28, the J gene TRBJ2-2, with 8 bases lining up with TRBD2. The CDR3 consists of 19 residues. V was clipped by 5 bases and J by 2 bases; unmatched bases: 16. The germline V gene has CDR1 MDHEN and CDR2 SYDVKM. CDR3: CASSIFRSSGRLNTGELFF. DNA for the CDR3: TGTGCCAGCAGTATATTCCGGAGCAGCGGGAGACTCAACACCGGGGAGCTGTTTTTT.

J is TRBJ1-3 and V is TRBV7-6; no definite D call. This CDR3 region has 14 residues. Trimming stripped 0 bases from V and 0 bases from J, with 3 bases between. Germline CDR1 and CDR2: SGHVS and FNYEAQ. Written as DNA, the CDR3 is TGTGCCAGCAGCTTAGCCTCCTCTGGAAACACCATATATTTT. It is translated as CASSLASSGNTIYF.

The J gene is TRBJ2-1, the V gene TRBV5-1; TRBD2 matches 12 bases. The CDR3 extends over 15 amino acids. The trim removed 4 bases at V and 6 bases at J, leaving 5 bases unmatched. The germline gives CDR1 SGHRS, CDR2 YFSETQ. This chain's CDR3 is CASSPGLAGINEQFF. The CDR3 DNA sequence: TGCGCCAGCAGCCCGGGACTAGCGGGCATCAATGAGCAGTTCTTC.

This clone was observed once. The CDR3 is CASSNHGGLGAYNEQFF. The CDR3 DNA is TGTGCCAGCAGCAACCACGGGGGTCTTGGGGCCTACAATGAGCAGTTCTTC. The chain employs TRBV11-2 and TRBJ2-1; maybe TRBD2 (6 bases). The CDR3 runs to 17 residues. Trimming removed 5 bases from V and 2 bases from J, with 19 bases in between. CDR1 is SGHAT and CDR2 is FQNNGV in the germline V gene.

The CDR3 bases are TGCGCCAGCAGCTTTCGACAAGATACGCAGTATTTT. This codes for CASSFRQDTQYF. The chain joins TRBV5-1 to TRBJ2-3; no firm D call. The germline V and J ends were trimmed by 2 bases and 5 bases, with 6 bases remaining between them. The CDR3 runs 12 residues. Germline CDR1 SGHRS, CDR2 YFSETQ.

This chain uses TRBV7-9 with TRBJ1-2, with 7 bases lining up with TRBD1. The ends lost 5 bases at V and 4 bases at J; junction bases unmatched: 10. Germline CDR1 reads SEHNR; CDR2 reads FQNEAQ (reference sequence). The CDR3 has 15 residues. The CDR3 nucleotides are TGTGCCAGCAGCGCCTTGACAGGGAACCTCTATGGCTACACCTTC. It translates to CASSALTGNLYGYTF.